The 20 T cell receptor beta chains below were found in one sample sequenced in a study of blood T cell repertoires in COVID-19. This table comes from immunoSEQ multiplex PCR, and its TCRdb copy is limited to in-frame clones, with some not included. The sample includes just under 350,000 clones, around 91% of them seen just once. What was sequenced was peripheral blood. These receptors came from a woman aged 18 to 35 who had recovered from COVID-19.

V gene TRBV3-1 (or the pseudogene TRBV3-2) combines with J gene TRBJ1-3; 11 bases are a match to TRBD1. V shed 0 bases, J shed 4 bases, and the junction held 11 bases outside the gene matches. The CDR3 has 19 amino acids. The V gene's germline CDR1 is LGHDT and CDR2 YNNKEL (reference sequence). Here the CDR3 DNA reads TGTGCCAGCAGCCAAGAATACATAGGACAGGGGGCTGAAGGAAACACCATATATTTT. It is translated as CASSQEYIGQGAEGNTIYF.

The rearrangement uses TRBV6-1 and TRBJ1-1; possibly TRBD1 for D (5 bases). V gave up 3 bases and J gave up 0 bases, with 14 bases separating them. Germline assignment: CDR1 MNHNS and CDR2 SASEGT. The CDR3 runs 16 residues. CDR3 residues: CASSDRVRLLNTEAFF. CDR3 nucleotide sequence: TGTGCCAGCAGTGACAGGGTCAGGCTCCTGAACACTGAAGCTTTCTTT.

The chain has TRBV5-8 and TRBJ2-2; the match to TRBD2 covers 9 bases. Trimming took 0 bases from V and 5 from J; bases not matched to a gene: 5. CDR3 length: 16 residues. CDR1 is SGHTS, CDR2 YDEGEE, per germline. CDR3 residues: CASSLGLTSGTGELFF. CDR3 coding DNA: TGTGCCAGCAGCTTGGGCCTAACTAGCGGGACCGGGGAGCTGTTTTTT.

The count of this clone is one. This chain uses TRBV11-3 with TRBJ2-3; 10 bases fit TRBD2. From germline, CDR1 is SGHNT and CDR2 YENEEA. The ends lost 5 bases at V and 2 bases at J; junction bases unmatched: 7. The CDR3 is 16 residues long. The CDR3 coding sequence is TGTGCCAGCAGCCCCAGACTAGCGGGTATCACAGATACGCAGTATTTT. It encodes CASSPRLAGITDTQYF.

The chain combines TRBV7-9 with TRBJ1-1; D is possibly TRBD1 (6 bases). Trimming left V 5 bases short and J 1 base short, with 11 bases between. CDR1 and CDR2 (germline): SEHNR, FQNEAQ (reference sequence). This CDR3 is built from 14 residues. Written as DNA, the CDR3 is TGTGCCAGCAGCGCCATGACAGGGAACACTGAAGCTTTCTTT. Translating gives CASSAMTGNTEAFF.

The J gene is TRBJ2-5, the V gene TRBV11-3; 9 bases are shared with TRBD1. Germline V gene sequence: CDR1 SGHNT, CDR2 YENEEA. The CDR3 length is 15 residues. V was clipped by 5 bases and J by 5 bases; unmatched bases: 9. The CDR3: CASSEGQGQGETQYF. In nucleotides, the CDR3 is TGTGCCAGCAGCGAAGGACAGGGGCAGGGGGAGACCCAGTACTTC.

This clone was picked up a small number of times. The chain uses TRBV7-8 and TRBJ2-1, with 12 bases lining up with TRBD2. The CDR3 length is 16 residues. The V and J ends lost 7 bases and 3 bases, in that order; junction bases with no gene match: 7. Germline CDR1 SGHVS, CDR2 FQNEAQ. Here the CDR3 reads CASTFGLAGIYNEQFF. The CDR3, as DNA: TGTGCCAGCACCTTTGGACTAGCGGGGATCTACAATGAGCAGTTCTTC.

V is TRBV19 and J is TRBJ1-1, with D hard to call. Looked up from germline, CDR1 is LNHDA and CDR2 is SQIVND (reference sequence). Trimming removed 3 bases from V and 0 bases from J, with 17 bases in between. The CDR3 runs to 17 residues. The CDR3 DNA reads TGTGCCAGTAGTATTCGCGTTACAGCTTACATGAACACTGAAGCTTTCTTT. Translation gives CASSIRVTAYMNTEAFF.

The CDR3 here is CASTRTGNTEAFF. In nucleotides, the CDR3 is TGTGCCAGTACTAGGACAGGGAACACTGAAGCTTTCTTT. The chain joins TRBV19 to TRBJ1-1, with TRBD1 matching 7 bases. V shed 7 bases, J shed 1 base, and the junction held 3 bases outside the gene matches. CDR3 length: 13 residues. CDR1 LNHDA and CDR2 SQIVND come from the germline V gene (reference sequence).

The rearrangement links TRBV7-9 to TRBJ2-7; 7 positions match TRBD2. In germline, CDR1 is SEHNR, CDR2 FQNEAQ (reference sequence). The CDR3 contains 14 residues. This chain's CDR3 is CASSLGGSSFEQYV. The CDR3 DNA sequence: TGTGCCAGCAGCTTGGGGGGGAGTTCCTTCGAGCAGTACGTC.

This chain joins TRBV6-4 and TRBJ2-1; 13 bases fit TRBD2. Germline trimming cut 3 bases from V and 4 bases from J; bases unmatched to any gene: 6. This CDR3 has 17 amino acids. The germline V gene encodes CDR1 MRHNA and CDR2 SNTAGT. CDR3: CASSETGTSGMYNEQFF. The CDR3 bases are TGTGCCAGCAGTGAAACCGGGACTAGCGGGATGTACAATGAGCAGTTCTTC.

The V and J genes are TRBV7-8 and TRBJ2-5; TRBD2 aligns across 7 bases. The CDR3 has 15 residues. Germline CDR1 is SGHVS and CDR2 is FQNEAQ. Trimming took 5 bases from V and 4 from J; bases not matched to a gene: 10. Here the CDR3 DNA reads TGTGCCAGCAGCGCAAGCCCGGGACTACCAGAGACCCAGTACTTC. The encoded protein is CASSASPGLPETQYF.

This clone was detected only a few times. The chain couples TRBV20-1 to TRBJ1-6, with D maybe TRBD1 (5 bases). Germline-derived CDR1 and CDR2 are DFQATT and SNEGSKA (reference sequence). The ends were cut back, 3 bases at V and 6 bases at J, with 12 bases in the middle. The CDR3 is 14 amino acids. The CDR3 region has the DNA TGCAGTGCTAGTCCCAGGGTGGGTAATTCACCCCTCCACTTT. Encoded protein: CSASPRVGNSPLHF.

The table lists this clone with a count of one. V usage is TRBV10-3 and J usage is TRBJ2-3, with 15 bases that match TRBD2. The germline V gene has CDR1 ENHRY and CDR2 SYGVKD. With 10 bases clipped from V and 4 bases from J, the junction kept 6 bases outside the gene matches. The CDR3 totals 15 residues. The CDR3 region is CATGLAGGWSDTQYF. CDR3 coding DNA: TGTGCCACGGGACTAGCGGGAGGTTGGTCAGATACGCAGTATTTT.

The genes are TRBV27 and TRBJ2-7; weak D call: TRBD1 (8 bases). This CDR3 comprises 14 residues. The germline gives CDR1 MNHEY, CDR2 SMNVEV (reference sequence). V was trimmed by 2 bases and J by 5 bases, leaving 13 bases between them. The CDR3 loop reads CASSLTGGVHEQYV. CDR3 in DNA: TGTGCCAGCAGTTTAACAGGGGGGGTCCACGAGCAGTACGTC.

V and J are TRBV7-9 and TRBJ2-5, with 9 bases aligning to TRBD1. Germline V gene lookup returns CDR1 SEHNR and CDR2 FQNEAQ (reference sequence). The CDR3 runs 16 residues. Trimming cost V 1 base and J 4 bases; bases outside gene matches: 7. The CDR3 region is CASSLGQGGSGETQYF. The CDR3 DNA reads as TGTGCCAGCAGCTTAGGACAGGGGGGATCCGGAGAGACCCAGTACTTC.

The chain uses TRBV4-1 and TRBJ1-2; TRBD1 matches 9 bases. Germline-derived CDR1 and CDR2 are MGHRA and YSYEKL. The CDR3 extends over 15 amino acids. With V trimmed by 4 bases and J by 7 bases, 10 bases remained unmatched. CDR3 in amino acids: CASSPRTGGAFGYTF. CDR3 sequence (DNA): TGCGCCAGCAGCCCTCGAACAGGGGGCGCGTTTGGCTACACCTTC.

The rearrangement joins TRBV7-9 to TRBJ1-1; 8 nucleotides agree with TRBD1. The CDR3 spans 14 residues. The V gene end was trimmed by 1 base and the J gene end by 8 bases; junction bases not matched to a gene: 6. CDR1 is SEHNR, CDR2 FQNEAQ, per germline (reference sequence). CDR3 nucleotide sequence: TGTGCCAGCAGCTTAGAAGTTGGACAGGGAGAAGCTTTCTTT. It codes for CASSLEVGQGEAFF.

The rearrangement joins TRBV9 to TRBJ1-4; 11 bases match TRBD1. CDR1 is SGDLS, CDR2 YYNGEE, per germline. This CDR3 has 17 residues. The junction had 7 bases not matched to a gene; V was cut back by 3 bases and J by 3 bases. CDR3 loop: CASSDGQGAGANEKLFF. Written as DNA, the CDR3 is TGTGCCAGCAGCGACGGACAGGGGGCGGGGGCTAATGAAAAACTGTTTTTT.

The chain is built from TRBV4-3 and TRBJ2-5; TRBD2 matches 12 bases. Trimming removed 3 bases from V and 2 bases from J; junction bases left unmatched: 4. The CDR3 consists of 16 residues. Germline loops: CDR1 LGHNA, CDR2 YSLEER. CDR3 bases: TGCGCCAGCAGCCAGAATCTAGCGGGAGGGCAAGAGACCCAGTACTTC. It translates to CASSQNLAGGQETQYF.